These 27 T cell receptor beta chains were all obtained from the same sample, sequenced in a study of shared clonotypes between healthy human individuals. Clones were read by immunoSEQ multiplex PCR, and TCRdb kept only the in-frame ones, dropping some. The table shows over 700,000 clones, with roughly 72% occurring only once. Input material: memory CD4+ T cells sorted from blood. Subset indicated: CD45RA-negative fraction. The receptors derive from a woman younger than 45 in good health.

The chain combines TRBV7-9 with TRBJ2-4; 14 nucleotides line up with TRBD2. The V segment lost 0 bases and the J segment 2 bases; nucleotides outside the gene matches: 6. This CDR3 contains 19 residues. Per the germline V gene, CDR1 is SEHNR and CDR2 is FQNEAQ (reference sequence). The CDR3 DNA follows: TGTGCCAGCAGCTTAGCAGCGACTAGCGGGAGGGCCTCCAAAAACATTCAGTACTTC. Translating gives CASSLAATSGRASKNIQYF.

The J gene is TRBJ1-1, the V gene TRBV29-1; D is unclear. This CDR3 region has 13 residues. Trimming stripped 2 bases from V and 6 bases from J, with 13 bases between. The V gene's germline CDR1 is SQVTM and CDR2 ANQGSEA. The CDR3 here is CSVEPGSSAEAFF. The CDR3 coding sequence is TGCAGCGTTGAACCGGGGTCATCGGCTGAAGCTTTCTTT.

Comment on this clone: Its ends do not fully match the called genes, so a read error is possible. In DNA, the CDR3 is TGTGCCACCAGCAACGGGGGGGTTGTGGACTTC. Amino acids: CATSNGGVVDF. The chain combines TRBV15 with TRBJ2-7, with 8 bases lining up with TRBD2. CDR3 length equals 11 residues. Germline CDR1 LNHNV, CDR2 YYDKDF (reference sequence).

This sequence joins TRBV7-8 and TRBJ2-4, with 12 bases that match TRBD2. This CDR3 is 15 amino acids long. V was clipped by 5 bases and J by 6 bases; unmatched bases: 5. The germline gives CDR1 SGHVS, CDR2 FQNEAQ. CDR3 sequence (DNA): TGTGCCAGCAGCCAAGAGGGACTAGCGGGAAACATTCAGTACTTC. It encodes CASSQEGLAGNIQYF.

V gene TRBV7-9 combines with J gene TRBJ2-5; tentatively, D is TRBD1 or TRBD2 (6 bases each). With the DNA end fitting TRBJ2-7 better, the J assignment may be wrong. Germline V gives CDR1 SEHNR, CDR2 FQNEAQ (reference sequence). This CDR3 comprises 13 residues. The DNA of the CDR3 is TGTGCCAGCAGCTCTAGGGGGGACTACGAGCAGTACTTC. This gives the protein CASSSRGDYEQYF.

The genes are TRBV5-1 and TRBJ2-5, with TRBD1 matching 7 bases. This CDR3 spans 15 amino acids. CDR1 and CDR2 from the germline V gene are SGHRS and YFSETQ. The V segment lost 0 bases and the J segment 5 bases; nucleotides outside the gene matches: 7. CDR3 in DNA: TGCGCCAGCAGCTTGGGACAGGGCTTTAAGGAGACCCAGTACTTC. Translation gives CASSLGQGFKETQYF.

In this sample, this clone turned up many times. Other nucleotide sequences from this sample produce the same CDR3. The chain uses TRBV19 and TRBJ2-1; 8 positions match TRBD1. Germline lookup yields CDR1 LNHDA and CDR2 SQIVND (reference sequence). This CDR3 has 15 amino acids. J was trimmed by 3 bases and V by 5 bases; bases with no gene match: 6. In DNA form, the CDR3 reads TGTGCCAGTAGTCCCAGGACAGGGATCTACAATGAGCAGTTCTTC. The encoded protein is CASSPRTGIYNEQFF. Drawing the rest from reference TRBV19 and TRBJ2-1, the complete variable domain is DGGITQSPKYLFRKEGQNVTLSCEQNLNHDAMYWYRQDPGQGLRLIYYSQIVNDFQKGDIAEGYSVSREKKESFPLTVTSAQKNPTAFYLCASSPRTGIYNEQFFGPGTRLTVL.

This clone was detected a few times. The chain employs TRBV28 and TRBJ1-1; a weak D match, TRBD1 (6 bases). CDR3 length equals 13 residues. CDR1 and CDR2 (germline): MDHEN, SYDVKM. V lost 6 bases and J 3 bases, leaving 11 bases between the germline ends. CDR3 sequence reads: CASSGQLDTEAFF. The CDR3 nucleotides read TGTGCCAGCAGCGGACAGTTGGACACTGAAGCTTTCTTT.

V is TRBV6-5 and J is TRBJ1-3; D unresolved. The germline gives CDR1 MNHEY, CDR2 SVGAGI. The CDR3 sequence is 14 residues long. V dropped 6 bases and J dropped 0 bases, with 9 bases sitting between them. The CDR3: CASRRQNSGNTIYF. CDR3 sequence (DNA): TGTGCCAGCAGACGACAAAACTCTGGAAACACCATATATTTT.

As for this clone: A much larger clone lies a single base off, so this may be a read error. The chain carries TRBV5-2 and TRBJ2-6; TRBD2 is the table's D call and was not checked against the DNA. TRBV5-2 counts as a pseudogene. CDR3 length equals 18 residues. The CDR3 here is CASSQNSHGESGANVLTF. CDR3 coding DNA: TGTGCCAGCAGCCAAAACAGTCACGGGGAATCTGGGGCCAACGTCCTGACTTTC.

The rearrangement uses TRBV6-1 and TRBJ2-1; TRBD1 matches at 9 bases. The V gene end was trimmed by 7 bases and the J gene end by 8 bases; junction bases not matched to a gene: 12. CDR1 and CDR2 (germline): MNHNS, SASEGT. This CDR3 is built from 15 residues. The CDR3 DNA reads TGTGCCAGCATCCGACTGAGGACAGGGGTCGATGAGCAGTTCTTC. It specifies CASIRLRTGVDEQFF.

The chain links TRBV7-9 to TRBJ1-2; D gene uncertain. Germline CDR1 SEHNR, CDR2 FQNEAQ (reference sequence). V was cut by 5 bases and J by 5 bases, with 18 bases left in between. This CDR3 has 15 amino acids. The CDR3 spells CASSKNGVLLYGYTF. CDR3 bases: TGTGCCAGCAGCAAAAACGGGGTCCTACTGTATGGCTACACCTTC.

The chain has TRBV6-6 and TRBJ2-7; maybe TRBD2 (5 bases). Germline lookup yields CDR1 MNHNY and CDR2 SVGAGI (reference sequence). Trimming removed 7 bases at V and 6 bases at J, with 19 bases between. The CDR3 is made up of 14 amino acids. The CDR3: CASTLDSGASEQYF. CDR3 coding DNA: TGTGCCAGCACCCTGGACTCCGGTGCCTCCGAGCAGTACTTC.

The J gene is TRBJ1-5, the V gene TRBV4-2; D gene uncertain. Germline V lookup: CDR1 LGHNA, CDR2 YNFKEQ. This CDR3 region has 13 residues. Trimming took 0 bases from V and 12 from J, leaving 12 bases between them. The CDR3 loop reads CASSQDLRRRQHF. The CDR3 bases are TGTGCCAGCAGCCAAGATCTCAGGAGGCGCCAGCATTTT.

The V and J genes are TRBV6-1 and TRBJ2-1; D may be TRBD2 (5 bases). V dropped 10 bases and J dropped 0 bases, with 13 bases sitting between them. In germline, CDR1 is MNHNS, CDR2 SASEGT. The CDR3 spans 14 residues. CDR3 nucleotide sequence: TGTGCCACTGGGAAACTAGGCTCCTACAATGAGCAGTTCTTC. The encoded protein is CATGKLGSYNEQFF.

V is TRBV15 and J is TRBJ2-3; a possible D gene is TRBD2 (5 bases). There are 13 residues in the CDR3. The V gene's germline CDR1 is LNHNV and CDR2 YYDKDF (reference sequence). Trimming removed 3 bases from V and 3 bases from J, with 7 bases in between. CDR3 loop: CATSSRRTDTQYF. The CDR3 nucleotides read TGTGCCACCAGCAGCCGGAGGACAGATACGCAGTATTTT.

The chain couples TRBV5-1 to TRBJ2-1; 8 nucleotides align to TRBD1. J was trimmed by 14 bases and V by 7 bases; bases with no gene match: 11. The CDR3 covers 12 residues. Germline CDR1 and CDR2: SGHRS and YFSETQ. The CDR3 bases are TGCGCCAGCTCCGGCAATGGACAGGGAAAGTTCTTC. Translated: CASSGNGQGKFF.

CDR3 DNA sequence: TGTGCCAGCAGGGCCGGCGGCTATGGCTACACCTTC. It specifies CASRAGGYGYTF. The J gene is TRBJ1-2, the V gene TRBV7-9; D is ambiguous. Germline V gives CDR1 SEHNR, CDR2 FQNEAQ (reference sequence). The CDR3 extends over 12 amino acids. The V gene lost 6 bases and the J gene lost 4 bases, with 9 bases spanning the gap. The full variable domain, its missing parts supplied by reference TRBV7-9 and TRBJ1-2, is DTGVSQNPRHKITKRGQNVTFRCDPISEHNRLYWYRQTLGQGPEFLTYFQNEAQLEKSRLLSDRFSAERPKGSFSTLEIQRTEQGDSAMYLCASRAGGYGYTFGSGTRLTVV.

The chain combines TRBV6-1 with TRBJ2-7, with D maybe TRBD2 (6 bases). The CDR3 loop spans 14 amino acids. The germline V gene encodes CDR1 MNHNS and CDR2 SASEGT. Deletions cut 11 bases from V and 3 bases from J, with 20 bases between. The CDR3 is CALQEGQSGYEQYF. The CDR3 coding sequence is TGTGCCCTACAGGAGGGGCAGTCCGGCTACGAGCAGTACTTC.

V usage is TRBV7-8 and J usage is TRBJ2-5; D is unresolved. The CDR3 is 13 residues long. The V end lost 1 base, the J end lost 2 bases, and 5 bases lay between the germline ends. Per the germline V gene, CDR1 is SGHVS and CDR2 is FQNEAQ. CDR3 DNA sequence: TGTGCCAGCAGCTTAGGGGTTCAAGAGACCCAGTACTTC. It yields the protein CASSLGVQETQYF.

The chain combines TRBV28 with TRBJ2-1; 10 bases are a match to TRBD2. CDR3 size: 16 residues. After removal of 6 bases from V and 0 bases from J, the junction contained 5 bases not matched to a gene. CDR1 is MDHEN, CDR2 SYDVKM, per germline. The CDR3 here is CASRTSSGSSYNEQFF. The CDR3 region has the DNA TGTGCCAGCAGAACCTCTAGCGGGAGCTCCTACAATGAGCAGTTCTTC. Drawing the rest from reference TRBV28 and TRBJ2-1, the complete variable domain is DVKVTQSSRYLVKRTGEKVFLECVQDMDHENMFWYRQDPGLGLRLIYFSYDVKMKEKGDIPEGYSVSREKKERFSLILESASTNQTSMYLCASRTSSGSSYNEQFFGPGTRLTVL.

The chain recombines TRBV28 with TRBJ2-3; D gene uncertain. This CDR3 is built from 12 residues. V gave up 2 bases and J gave up 6 bases, with 6 bases separating them. Germline assignment: CDR1 MDHEN and CDR2 SYDVKM. The DNA of the CDR3 is TGTGCCAGCAGTTTAGCCGGGGATACGCAGTATTTT. Translating gives CASSLAGDTQYF.

The table lists this clone with a count of one. The rearrangement uses TRBV28 and TRBJ2-2; TRBD2 matches at 14 bases. The CDR3 runs 18 residues. Trimming cost V 5 bases and J 1 base; bases outside gene matches: 6. Per germline, CDR1 MDHEN and CDR2 SYDVKM. Written as DNA, the CDR3 is TGTGCCAGCAGTACGACCGGACTAGCGGGGGGGAACACCGGGGAGCTGTTTTTT. As protein: CASSTTGLAGGNTGELFF. Full variable domain (outside the CDR3, taken from reference TRBV28 and TRBJ2-2): DVKVTQSSRYLVKRTGEKVFLECVQDMDHENMFWYRQDPGLGLRLIYFSYDVKMKEKGDIPEGYSVSREKKERFSLILESASTNQTSMYLCASSTTGLAGGNTGELFFGEGSRLTVL.

This clone has just one count. The gene calls are TRBV2 and TRBJ2-6, with D unresolved. V was cut by 3 bases and J by 8 bases, with 8 bases left in between. CDR1 is SNHLY and CDR2 is FYNNEI in the germline V gene. The CDR3 spans 13 residues. CDR3 coding DNA: TGTGCCAGCAGTGATCGGCAGACCAACGTCCTGACTTTC. Protein product: CASSDRQTNVLTF.

Note on this clone: Other DNA sequences in the same sample also yield this CDR3. The chain combines TRBV6-6 with TRBJ1-1; D gene ambiguous. The length of the CDR3 is 15 residues. Germline lookup yields CDR1 MNHNY and CDR2 SVGAGI (reference sequence). V lost 0 bases and J lost 0, with 8 bases in between. CDR3: CASSYSDVLNTEAFF. The CDR3 nucleotides read TGTGCCAGCAGTTACTCGGACGTCCTGAACACTGAAGCTTTCTTT.

The genes are TRBV9 and TRBJ2-1, with a tentative D call TRBD1 (8 bases). V lost 3 bases and J lost 5, with 18 bases in between. There are 16 residues in the CDR3. The germline CDR1 and CDR2 sequences are SGDLS and YYNGEE. CDR3 DNA: TGTGCCAGCAGCGCACCACAGGGGGGGATCCACAATGAGCAGTTCTTC. Its protein is CASSAPQGGIHNEQFF. Based on the CDR3 plus reference TRBV9 and TRBJ2-1, the full variable domain is DSGVTQTPKHLITATGQRVTLRCSPRSGDLSVYWYQQSLDQGLQFLIQYYNGEERAKGNILERFSAQQFPDLHSELNLSSLELGDSALYFCASSAPQGGIHNEQFFGPGTRLTVL.

V and J are TRBV6-1 and TRBJ1-5; no definite D call. This CDR3 is built from 14 residues. With 10 bases removed from V and 5 bases from J, the gap between germline ends came to 18 bases. Per germline, CDR1 MNHNS and CDR2 SASEGT. This CDR3 reads CAIQDGPGYQPQHF. In nucleotides, the CDR3 is TGTGCCATTCAGGACGGGCCGGGGTATCAGCCCCAGCATTTT.